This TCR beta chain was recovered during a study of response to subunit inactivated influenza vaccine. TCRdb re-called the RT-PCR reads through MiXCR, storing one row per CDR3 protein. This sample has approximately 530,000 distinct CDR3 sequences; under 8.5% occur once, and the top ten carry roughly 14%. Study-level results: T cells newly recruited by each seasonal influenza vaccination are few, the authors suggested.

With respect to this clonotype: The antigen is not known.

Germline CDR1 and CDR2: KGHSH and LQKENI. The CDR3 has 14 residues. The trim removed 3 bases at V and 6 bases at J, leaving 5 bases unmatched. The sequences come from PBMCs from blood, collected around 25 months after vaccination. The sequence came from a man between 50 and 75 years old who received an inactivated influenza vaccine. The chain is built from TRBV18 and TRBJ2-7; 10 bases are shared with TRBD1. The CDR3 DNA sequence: TGTGCCAGCTCACCCGGGACAGGGGTTGGCGAGCAGTACTTC. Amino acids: CASSPGTGVGEQYF.